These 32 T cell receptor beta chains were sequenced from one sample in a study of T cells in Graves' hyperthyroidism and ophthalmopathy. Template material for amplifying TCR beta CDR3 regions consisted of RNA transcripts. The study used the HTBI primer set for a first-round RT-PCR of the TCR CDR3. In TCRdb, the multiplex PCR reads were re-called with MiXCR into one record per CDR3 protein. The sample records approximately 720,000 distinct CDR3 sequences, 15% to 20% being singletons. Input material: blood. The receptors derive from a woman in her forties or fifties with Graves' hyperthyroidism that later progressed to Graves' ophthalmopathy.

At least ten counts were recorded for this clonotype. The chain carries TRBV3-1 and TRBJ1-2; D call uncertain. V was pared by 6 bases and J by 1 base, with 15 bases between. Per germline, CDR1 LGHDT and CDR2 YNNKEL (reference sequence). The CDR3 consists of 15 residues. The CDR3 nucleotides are TGTGCCAGCAGTCCACCGAGGCCCGGTAACTATGGCTACACCTTC. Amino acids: CASSPPRPGNYGYTF.

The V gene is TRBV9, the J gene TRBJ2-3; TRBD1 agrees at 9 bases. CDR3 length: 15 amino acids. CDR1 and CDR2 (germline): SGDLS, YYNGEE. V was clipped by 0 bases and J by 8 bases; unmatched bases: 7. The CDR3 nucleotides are TGTGCCAGCAGCGTAGATCTGGACAGGGGCCGTACGCAGTATTTT. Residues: CASSVDLDRGRTQYF.

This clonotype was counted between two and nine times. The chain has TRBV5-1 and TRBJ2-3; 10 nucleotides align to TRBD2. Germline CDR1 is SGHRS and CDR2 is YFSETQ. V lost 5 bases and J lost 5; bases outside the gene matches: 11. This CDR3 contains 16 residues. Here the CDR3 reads CASSGGSGLAKDTQYF. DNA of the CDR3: TGCGCCAGCAGTGGCGGGTCGGGACTAGCGAAAGATACGCAGTATTTT.

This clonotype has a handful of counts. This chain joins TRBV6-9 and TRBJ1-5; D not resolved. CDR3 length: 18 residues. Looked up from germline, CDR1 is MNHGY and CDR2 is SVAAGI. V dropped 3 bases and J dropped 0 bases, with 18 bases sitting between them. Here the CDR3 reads CASSYSYLRGYSNQPQHF. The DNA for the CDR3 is TGTGCCAGCAGTTACTCGTATTTACGCGGTTATAGCAATCAGCCCCAGCATTTT.

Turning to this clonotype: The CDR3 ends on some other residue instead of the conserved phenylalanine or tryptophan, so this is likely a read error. The CDR3 sequence: CASSLLAGGYNEQFL. CDR3 nucleotides: TGTGCCAGCAGCCTTCTAGCGGGGGGATACAATGAGCAGTTCCTC. The rearrangement joins TRBV7-2 to TRBJ2-1, with 11 bases matching TRBD2. Germline values: CDR1 SGHTA, CDR2 FQGNSA. V lost 5 bases to trimming and J lost 4 bases; unmatched junction nucleotides: 4. The length of the CDR3 is 15 residues.

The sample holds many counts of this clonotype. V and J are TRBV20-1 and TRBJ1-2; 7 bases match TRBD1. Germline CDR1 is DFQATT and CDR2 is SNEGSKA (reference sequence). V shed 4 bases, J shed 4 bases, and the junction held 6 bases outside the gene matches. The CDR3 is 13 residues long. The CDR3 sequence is CSANGDRAYGYTF. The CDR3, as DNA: TGCAGTGCTAACGGGGACAGAGCCTATGGCTACACCTTC.

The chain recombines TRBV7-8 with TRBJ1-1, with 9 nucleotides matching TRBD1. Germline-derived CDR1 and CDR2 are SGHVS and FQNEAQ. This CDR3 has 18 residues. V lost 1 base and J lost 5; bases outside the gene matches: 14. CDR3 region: CASSLVRTFGQGSTEAFF. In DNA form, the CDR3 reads TGTGCCAGCAGCTTAGTGAGGACTTTCGGACAGGGGTCTACTGAAGCTTTCTTT.

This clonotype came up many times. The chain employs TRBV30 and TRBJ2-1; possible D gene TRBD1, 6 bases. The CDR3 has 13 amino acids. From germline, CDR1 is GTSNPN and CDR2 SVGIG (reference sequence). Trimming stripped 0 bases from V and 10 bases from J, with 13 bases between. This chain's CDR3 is CAWSVLPRGEQFF. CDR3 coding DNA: TGTGCCTGGAGTGTGCTTCCGAGGGGGGAGCAGTTCTTC.

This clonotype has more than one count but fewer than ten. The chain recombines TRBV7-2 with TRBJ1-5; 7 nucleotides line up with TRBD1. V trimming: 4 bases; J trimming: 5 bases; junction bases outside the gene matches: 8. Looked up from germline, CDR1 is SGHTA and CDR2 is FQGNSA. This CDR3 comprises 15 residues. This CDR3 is CASSSEQGLDQPQHF. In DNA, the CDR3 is TGTGCCAGCAGCTCCGAACAGGGGCTCGATCAGCCCCAGCATTTT.

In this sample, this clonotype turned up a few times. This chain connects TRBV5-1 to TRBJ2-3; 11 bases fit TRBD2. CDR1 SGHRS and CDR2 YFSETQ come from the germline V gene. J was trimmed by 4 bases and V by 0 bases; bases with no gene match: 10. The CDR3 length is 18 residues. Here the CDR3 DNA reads TGCGCCAGCAGCTTGGAGGGGCAGAATAGCGGGGGGGCAGATACGCAGTATTTT. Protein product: CASSLEGQNSGGADTQYF.

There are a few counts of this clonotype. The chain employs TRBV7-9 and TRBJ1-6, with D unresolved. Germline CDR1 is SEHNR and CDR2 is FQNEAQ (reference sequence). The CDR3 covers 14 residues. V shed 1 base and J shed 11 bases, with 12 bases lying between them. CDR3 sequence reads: CASSLGPQEPPLHF. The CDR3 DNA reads TGTGCCAGCAGCTTAGGCCCCCAAGAGCCACCCCTCCACTTT. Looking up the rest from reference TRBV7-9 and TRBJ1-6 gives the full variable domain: DTGVSQNPRHKITKRGQNVTFRCDPISEHNRLYWYRQTLGQGPEFLTYFQNEAQLEKSRLLSDRFSAERPKGSFSTLEIQRTEQGDSAMYLCASSLGPQEPPLHFGNGTRLTVT.

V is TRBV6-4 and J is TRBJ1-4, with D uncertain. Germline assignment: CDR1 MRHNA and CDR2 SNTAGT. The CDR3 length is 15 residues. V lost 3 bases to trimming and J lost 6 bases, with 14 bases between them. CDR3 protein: CASSEHWERDEKLFF. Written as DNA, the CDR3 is TGTGCCAGCAGTGAACACTGGGAACGGGATGAAAAACTGTTTTTT.

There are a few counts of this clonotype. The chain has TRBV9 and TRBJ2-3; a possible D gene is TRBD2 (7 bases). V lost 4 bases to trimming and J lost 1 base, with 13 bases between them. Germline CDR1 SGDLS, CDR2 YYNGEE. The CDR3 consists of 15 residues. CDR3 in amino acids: CASSPRRGRTDTQYF. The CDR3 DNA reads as TGTGCCAGCAGCCCGCGGCGGGGGCGCACAGATACGCAGTATTTT.

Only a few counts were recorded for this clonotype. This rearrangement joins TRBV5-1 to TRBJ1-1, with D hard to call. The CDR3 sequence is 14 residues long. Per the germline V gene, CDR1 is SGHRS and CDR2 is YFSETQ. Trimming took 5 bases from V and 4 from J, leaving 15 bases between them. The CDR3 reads CASSVEGGSTEAFF. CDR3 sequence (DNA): TGCGCCAGCAGTGTCGAGGGCGGGAGCACTGAAGCTTTCTTT.

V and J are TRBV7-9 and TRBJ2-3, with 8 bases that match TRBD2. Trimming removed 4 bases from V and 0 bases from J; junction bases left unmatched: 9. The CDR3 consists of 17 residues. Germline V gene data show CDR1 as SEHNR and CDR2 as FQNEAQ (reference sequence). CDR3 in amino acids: CASSSWERGSSTDTQYF. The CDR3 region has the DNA TGTGCCAGCAGCTCTTGGGAGCGGGGGAGCAGCACAGATACGCAGTATTTT.

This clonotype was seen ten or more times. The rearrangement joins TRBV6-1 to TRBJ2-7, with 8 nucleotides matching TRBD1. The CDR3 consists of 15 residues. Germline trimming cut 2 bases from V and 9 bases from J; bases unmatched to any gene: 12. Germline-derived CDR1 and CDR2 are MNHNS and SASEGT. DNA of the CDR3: TGTGCCAGCAGTGAAAAAAGGACAGGGTACCGTGGGCAGTACTTC. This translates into CASSEKRTGYRGQYF.

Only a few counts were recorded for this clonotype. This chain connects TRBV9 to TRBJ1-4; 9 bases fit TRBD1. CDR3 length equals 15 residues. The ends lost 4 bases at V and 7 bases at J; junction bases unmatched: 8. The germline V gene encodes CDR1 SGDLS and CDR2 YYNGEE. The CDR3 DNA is TGTGCCAGCAGCAATCTGGGACAGGGTGTTGAAAAACTGTTTTTT. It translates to CASSNLGQGVEKLFF.

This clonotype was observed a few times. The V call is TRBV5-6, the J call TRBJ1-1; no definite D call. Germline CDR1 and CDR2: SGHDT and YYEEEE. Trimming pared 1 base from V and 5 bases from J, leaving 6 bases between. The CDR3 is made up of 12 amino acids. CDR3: CASSLYQTEAFF. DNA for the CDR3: TGTGCCAGCAGCTTGTATCAAACTGAAGCTTTCTTT.

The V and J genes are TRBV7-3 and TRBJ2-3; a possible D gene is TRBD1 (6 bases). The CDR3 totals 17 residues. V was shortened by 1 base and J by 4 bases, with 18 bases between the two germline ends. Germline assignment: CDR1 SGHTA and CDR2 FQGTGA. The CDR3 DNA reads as TGTGCCAGCAGCTTAAGAGGGACAACCCCAATACCAGATACGCAGTATTTT. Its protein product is CASSLRGTTPIPDTQYF.

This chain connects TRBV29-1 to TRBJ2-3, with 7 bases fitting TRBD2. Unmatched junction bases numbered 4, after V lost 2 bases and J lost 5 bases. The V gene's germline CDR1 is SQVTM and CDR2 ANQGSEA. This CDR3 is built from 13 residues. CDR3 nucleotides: TGCAGCGTTGAACGTGGCGGGGGAGATACGCAGTATTTT. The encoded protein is CSVERGGGDTQYF.

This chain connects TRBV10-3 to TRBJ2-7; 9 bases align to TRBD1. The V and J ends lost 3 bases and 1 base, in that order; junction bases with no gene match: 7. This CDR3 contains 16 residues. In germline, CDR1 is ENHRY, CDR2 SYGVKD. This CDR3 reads CAISDPRQGVSYEQYF. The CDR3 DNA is TGTGCCATCAGTGATCCCAGACAGGGGGTTTCCTACGAGCAGTACTTC.

CDR3 in amino acids: CASSAGQLEGAFF. As DNA, the CDR3 is TGTGCCAGTAGTGCGGGACAGTTGGAGGGAGCTTTCTTT. The chain is built from TRBV19 and TRBJ1-1, with 7 nucleotides matching TRBD1. Trimming took 5 bases from V and 10 from J; bases not matched to a gene: 10. The CDR3 covers 13 residues. The germline gives CDR1 LNHDA, CDR2 SQIVND (reference sequence).

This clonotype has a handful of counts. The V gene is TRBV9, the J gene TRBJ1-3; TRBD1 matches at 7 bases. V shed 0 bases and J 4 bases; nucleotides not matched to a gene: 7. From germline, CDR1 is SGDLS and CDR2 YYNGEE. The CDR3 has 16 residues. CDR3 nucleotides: TGTGCCAGCAGCGTAGGAGGGGGCGCATCGGGAAACACCATATATTTT. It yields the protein CASSVGGGASGNTIYF. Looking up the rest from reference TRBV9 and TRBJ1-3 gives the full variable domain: DSGVTQTPKHLITATGQRVTLRCSPRSGDLSVYWYQQSLDQGLQFLIQYYNGEERAKGNILERFSAQQFPDLHSELNLSSLELGDSALYFCASSVGGGASGNTIYFGEGSWLTVV.

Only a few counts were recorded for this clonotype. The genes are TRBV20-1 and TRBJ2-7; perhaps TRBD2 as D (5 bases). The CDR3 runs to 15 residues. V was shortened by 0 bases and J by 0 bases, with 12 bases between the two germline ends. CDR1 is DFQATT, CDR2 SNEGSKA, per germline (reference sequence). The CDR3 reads CSARDFVRASYEQYF. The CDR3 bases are TGCAGTGCTAGAGACTTTGTGAGGGCCTCCTACGAGCAGTACTTC.

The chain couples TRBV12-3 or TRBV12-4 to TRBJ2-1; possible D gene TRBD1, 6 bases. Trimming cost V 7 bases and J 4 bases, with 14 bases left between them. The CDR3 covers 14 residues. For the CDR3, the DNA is TGTGCCAGCAAAAGGGGACAACCATACAATGAGCAGTTCTTC. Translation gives CASKRGQPYNEQFF.

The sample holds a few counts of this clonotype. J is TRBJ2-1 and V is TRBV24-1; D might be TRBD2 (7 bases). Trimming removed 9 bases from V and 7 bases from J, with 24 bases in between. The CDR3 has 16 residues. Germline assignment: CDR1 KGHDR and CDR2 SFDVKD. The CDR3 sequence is CATARSTGGPGNEQFF. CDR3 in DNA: TGTGCCACCGCCCGGTCTACGGGGGGCCCAGGGAATGAGCAGTTCTTC.

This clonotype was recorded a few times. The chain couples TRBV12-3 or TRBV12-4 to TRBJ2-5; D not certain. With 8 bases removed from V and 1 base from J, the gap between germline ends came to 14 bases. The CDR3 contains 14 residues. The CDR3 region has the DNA TGTGCCAGCGCCACGGGCCCGATCCAAGAGACCCAGTACTTC. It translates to CASATGPIQETQYF.

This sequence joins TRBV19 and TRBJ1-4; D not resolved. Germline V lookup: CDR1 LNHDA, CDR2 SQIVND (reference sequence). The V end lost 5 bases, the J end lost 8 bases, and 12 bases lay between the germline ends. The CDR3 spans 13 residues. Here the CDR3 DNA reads TGTGCCAGTAGTCCCATCTTCGGGGAAAAACTGTTTTTT. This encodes CASSPIFGEKLFF.

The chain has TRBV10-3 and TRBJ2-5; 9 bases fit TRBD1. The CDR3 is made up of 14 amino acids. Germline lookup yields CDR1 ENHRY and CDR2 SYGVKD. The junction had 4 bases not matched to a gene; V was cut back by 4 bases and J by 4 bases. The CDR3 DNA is TGTGCCATCAGTGTACAGGGGGCCTCAGAGACCCAGTACTTC. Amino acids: CAISVQGASETQYF.

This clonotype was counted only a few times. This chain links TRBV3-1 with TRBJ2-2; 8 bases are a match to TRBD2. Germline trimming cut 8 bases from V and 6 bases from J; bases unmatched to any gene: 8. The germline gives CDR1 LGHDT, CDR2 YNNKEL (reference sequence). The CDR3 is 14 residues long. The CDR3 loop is CASFREGGAGELFF. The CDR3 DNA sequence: TGTGCCAGCTTCCGGGAGGGGGGCGCCGGGGAGCTGTTTTTT. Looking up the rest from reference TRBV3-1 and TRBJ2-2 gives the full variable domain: DTAVSQTPKYLVTQMGNDKSIKCEQNLGHDTMYWYKQDSKKFLKIMFSYNNKELIINETVPNRFSPKSPDKAHLNLHINSLELGDSAVYFCASFREGGAGELFFGEGSRLTVL.

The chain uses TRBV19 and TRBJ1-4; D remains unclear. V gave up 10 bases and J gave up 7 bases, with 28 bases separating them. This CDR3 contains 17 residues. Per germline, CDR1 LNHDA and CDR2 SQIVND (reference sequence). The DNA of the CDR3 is TGTGCCACTACCCAGAGGCCGGCATTACCGTCTGGTGAAAAACTGTTTTTT. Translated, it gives CATTQRPALPSGEKLFF.

The CDR3 reads CASSLSPGLAGGQETQYF. CDR3 coding DNA: TGTGCCAGCAGTTTAAGCCCCGGACTAGCGGGGGGGCAAGAGACCCAGTACTTC. The V gene is TRBV12-3 or TRBV12-4, the J gene TRBJ2-5; 15 bases are shared with TRBD2. This CDR3 is 18 amino acids long. The junction had 6 bases not matched to a gene; V was cut back by 2 bases and J by 2 bases.